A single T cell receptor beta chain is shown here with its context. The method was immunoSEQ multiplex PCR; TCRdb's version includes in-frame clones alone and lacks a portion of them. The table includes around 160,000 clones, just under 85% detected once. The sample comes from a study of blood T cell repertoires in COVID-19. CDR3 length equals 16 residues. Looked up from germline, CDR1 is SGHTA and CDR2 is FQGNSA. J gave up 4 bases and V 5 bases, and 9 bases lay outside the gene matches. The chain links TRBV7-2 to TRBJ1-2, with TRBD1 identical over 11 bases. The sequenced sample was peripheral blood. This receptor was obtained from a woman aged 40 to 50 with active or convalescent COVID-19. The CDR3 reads CASSPVLGQGVYGYTF. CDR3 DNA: TGTGCCAGCAGCCCAGTACTGGGACAGGGGGTCTATGGCTACACCTTC.